This entry concerns a single T cell receptor (beta chain). In the source study's methods: By means of reference gene primer amplification, nucleated cell counts were estimated. Assay used: immunoSEQ multiplex PCR; TCRdb lists only in-frame clones, some missing. That table gives V, J and clone size, and the DNA gave D and trimming. The sample lists some 130,000 clones; around three quarters were seen once. The data belong to a study of blood T cell repertoires in COVID-19. Overall study context: The origin of the acute and convalescent COVID-19 samples was the United States, Italy and Spain.

The sample was peripheral blood. The receptor was derived from a man aged 60-69 years with acute or convalescent COVID-19.

The CDR3 DNA reads TGTGCCAGCAGCCCCCGTGAGCAGTTCTTC. This translates into CASSPREQFF. V is TRBV7-9 and J is TRBJ2-1; D unresolved. The germline V gene has CDR1 SEHNR and CDR2 FQNEAQ (reference sequence). The CDR3 spans 10 residues. Trimming left V 5 bases short and J 9 bases short, with 5 bases between.